A selection of T cell receptor beta chains follows, all from one sample in a study of control samples from healthy donors and cancer patients. This table comes from immunoSEQ multiplex PCR, and its TCRdb copy is limited to in-frame clones, with some not included. This sample has 140,000 to 150,000 clones; over 85% occur once, and the top ten carry roughly 6.2%. The sample taken for sequencing was blood. The origin of the receptors is a young man in good health. The CDR3 runs from the conserved cysteine through the conserved F or W. D genes are given only for firm matches. Some rows mark clone size as missing; the rest say once, few, many or name a class of expanded clone.

clone_size	v_call	j_call	d_call	cdr3_nt	cdr3_aa
.	TRBV7-8	TRBJ2-5	TRBD2	TGTGCCAGCACCGAAACTAGCGGGAGAGAGACCCAGTACTTC	CASTETSGRETQYF
.	TRBV19	TRBJ1-2	.	TGTGCCAGTAGTATAGGCGGGGACGGCTACACCTTC	CASSIGGDGYTF
.	TRBV30	TRBJ1-1	.	TGTGCCTGGAGTGTATTGGGGACTGAAGCTTTCTTT	CAWSVLGTEAFF
.	TRBV25-1	TRBJ1-1	.	TGTGCCAGCAGTGAACGTAATTGGGGCCCGGGTTCGCTCTCTGAAGCTTTCTTT	CASSERNWGPGSLSEAFF
.	TRBV6-6	TRBJ2-1	.	TGTGCCAGCAGTTGGGGAGGTGAGCAGTTCTTC	CASSWGGEQFF
.	TRBV2	TRBJ1-6	.	TGTGCCAGCAGTTGGGGGGCTGCTAATTCACCCCTCCACTTT	CASSWGAANSPLHF
few	TRBV28	TRBJ1-6	.	TGTGCCAGCAGCTCCCGCTCGGACAGTTATAATTCACCCCTCCACTTT	CASSSRSDSYNSPLHF
.	TRBV19	TRBJ1-5	.	TGTGCCAGTAGTAAAGGGCCTGACCCAACGGGGCAGCCCCAGCATTTT	CASSKGPDPTGQPQHF
.	TRBV19	TRBJ1-2	.	TGTGCCAGTAGTATCCTCGTCGCCTATGGCTACACCTTC	CASSILVAYGYTF
.	TRBV7-9	TRBJ2-5	.	TGTGCCAGCAGCCCATCGACGGAGAGACAAGAGACCCAGTACTTC	CASSPSTERQETQYF
.	TRBV28	TRBJ2-5	.	TGTGCCAGCAGTTTCCGGGACTACCAAGAGACCCAGTACTTC	CASSFRDYQETQYF
.	TRBV7-6	TRBJ2-2	.	TGTGCCAGCAGCCCAGGGGATTCGACCGGGGAGCTGTTTTTT	CASSPGDSTGELFF
once	TRBV30	TRBJ2-1	.	TGTGCCTGGAGTAAAAGGCTAAGCTCCTACAATGAGCAGTTCTTC	CAWSKRLSSYNEQFF
.	TRBV6-6	TRBJ2-3	.	TGTGCCAGCAGCCCCTCCTCACTAGTGGATACGCAGTATTTT	CASSPSSLVDTQYF
.	TRBV30	TRBJ1-4	.	TGTGCCTGGAGTATAAACGAGGGGGATCTGTTTTTT	CAWSINEGDLFF
.	TRBV28	TRBJ2-7	.	TGTGCCAGCAGTCCCCCGCTAGAATCGGGCGAGCAGTACTTC	CASSPPLESGEQYF
.	TRBV30	TRBJ1-2	.	TGTGCCTGGTCGACAGGACTACCAACTAACTATGGCTACACCTTC	CAWSTGLPTNYGYTF
.	TRBV6-1	TRBJ2-1	.	TGTGCCAGCAGTGAATCCTACAATGAGCAGTTCTTC	CASSESYNEQFF
.	TRBV6-1	TRBJ2-7	.	TGTGCCAGCAGTGACAGTCCCGAGCAGTACTTC	CASSDSPEQYF
.	TRBV28	TRBJ1-5	.	TGTGCCAGCAGTTTTTATAGCAATCAGCCCCAGCATTTT	CASSFYSNQPQHF
.	TRBV28	TRBJ1-5	.	TGTGCCAGCAGTAAAAATCAGCCCCAGCATTTT	CASSKNQPQHF
.	TRBV7-9	TRBJ2-6	.	TGTGCCAGCAGCTCGGGACACTCCTCTGGGGCCAACGTCCTGACTTTC	CASSSGHSSGANVLTF
.	TRBV5-1	TRBJ1-4	TRBD1	TGCGCCACAAGACAGGGGGTTTCTAATGAAAAACTGTTTTTT	CATRQGVSNEKLFF
.	TRBV5-1	TRBJ1-2	TRBD1	TGCGCCAGCAGCCCCGGACAGGGGGCGGACTATGGCTACACCTTC	CASSPGQGADYGYTF
.	TRBV13	TRBJ1-1	.	TGTGCCAGCAGCTTAGACTCTGAAGCTTTCTTT	CASSLDSEAFF
.	TRBV5-4	TRBJ2-5	TRBD2	TGTGCCAGCAGCTTAACGGGAGGGAAAGAGACCCAGTACTTC	CASSLTGGKETQYF
.	TRBV6-1	TRBJ1-5	.	TGTGCCAGCAGTGAGGGCAGGGTTCAGCCCCAGCATTTT	CASSEGRVQPQHF
.	TRBV5-1	TRBJ1-1	.	TGCGCCAGCAGCCTACCATTCCAGAACACTGAAGCTTTCTTT	CASSLPFQNTEAFF
.	TRBV6-5	TRBJ1-2	.	TGTGCCAGCCGGTTAGGGAGGGCGGCCTATGGCTACACCTTC	CASRLGRAAYGYTF
.	TRBV13	TRBJ2-1	TRBD2	TGTGCCAGCAGCTTACGGGAGGGGAATGAGCAGTTCTTC	CASSLREGNEQFF
.	TRBV4-1	TRBJ2-1	.	TGCGCCAGCAGCCAAGATCACTACTTAAGCTCCTACAATGAGCAGTTCTTC	CASSQDHYLSSYNEQFF
once	TRBV15	TRBJ2-1	.	TGTGCCACCAGCGGGCCAGGGGGGGAGGATTTGGATGAGCAGTTCTTC	CATSGPGGEDLDEQFF
.	TRBV20-1	TRBJ2-3	.	TGCAGTGCTAGGTGGGATACGCAGTATTTT	CSARWDTQYF
.	TRBV10-3	TRBJ2-3	TRBD2	TGTGCCATCGGTAGCGGGGGGGTCTCAGATACGCAGTATTTT	CAIGSGGVSDTQYF
once	TRBV6-5	TRBJ2-3	.	.	CASSSSTSGGTDTQYF
.	TRBV11-2	TRBJ1-5	.	TGTGCCAGCAGCTTAGAGGCGGATCAGCCCCAGCATTTT	CASSLEADQPQHF